The present T cell receptor beta chain was sequenced within a study of control samples from healthy donors and cancer patients. Data came from immunoSEQ multiplex PCR; TCRdb stores just in-frame clones and leaves some out. The sample holds some 150,000 clones; 75% to 95% are singletons and the top ten take under 4%. Trimming removed 6 bases at V and 8 bases at J, with 16 bases between. Germline values: CDR1 SNHLY, CDR2 FYNNEI. The CDR3 has 14 amino acids. This TCR came from a man aged 30-40 years in good health. Sequencing was carried out using blood. The chain has TRBV2 and TRBJ1-4, with D tentatively TRBD1 (5 bases). The CDR3: CASSGTRRGEKLFF. In DNA, the CDR3 is TGTGCCAGCAGCGGGACCCGGCGGGGAGAAAAACTGTTTTTT.